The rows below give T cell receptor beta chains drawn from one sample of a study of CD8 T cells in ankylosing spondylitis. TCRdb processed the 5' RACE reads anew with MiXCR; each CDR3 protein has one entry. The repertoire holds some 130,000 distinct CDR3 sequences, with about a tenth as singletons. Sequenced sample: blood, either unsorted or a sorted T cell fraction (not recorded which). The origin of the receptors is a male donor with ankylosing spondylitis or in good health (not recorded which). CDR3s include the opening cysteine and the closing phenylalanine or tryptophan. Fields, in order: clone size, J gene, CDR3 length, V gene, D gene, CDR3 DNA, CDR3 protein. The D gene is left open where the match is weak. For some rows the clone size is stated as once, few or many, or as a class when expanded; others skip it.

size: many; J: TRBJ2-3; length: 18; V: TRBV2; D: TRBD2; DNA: TGTGCCAGCAGTGAAATGGGGACTAGCGGGGGTCACACAGATACGCAGTATTTT; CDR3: CASSEMGTSGGHTDTQYF
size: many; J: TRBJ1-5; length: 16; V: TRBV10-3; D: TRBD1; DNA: TGTGCCATCAGTGACGAGGGGGCCCGGTTGGGCCAGCCCCAGCATTTT; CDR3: CAISDEGARLGQPQHF
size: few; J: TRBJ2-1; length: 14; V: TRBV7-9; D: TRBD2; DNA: TGTGCCAGTCGTACCCAGCGGGAAACGTGGGAGCAGTTCTTC; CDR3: CASRTQRETWEQFF
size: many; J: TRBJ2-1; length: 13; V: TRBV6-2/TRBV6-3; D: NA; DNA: TGTGCCAGCAGACCTCCTATTAGTAATGAGCAGTTCTTC; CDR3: CASRPPISNEQFF
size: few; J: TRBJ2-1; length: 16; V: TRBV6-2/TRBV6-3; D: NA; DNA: TGTGCCAGCAGTTACTCGATTTTAGCGAACGACAATGAGCAGTTCTTC; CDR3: CASSYSILANDNEQFF
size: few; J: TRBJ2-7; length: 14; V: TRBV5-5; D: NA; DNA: TGTGCCAGCAGTACTGGACGCTGGGACGACGAGCAGTACTTC; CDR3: CASSTGRWDDEQYF
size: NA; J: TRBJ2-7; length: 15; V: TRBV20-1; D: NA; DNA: TGCAGTGCTAGAGATTTGCCAGGGGGGTCCTACGAGCAGTACTTC; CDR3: CSARDLPGGSYEQYF
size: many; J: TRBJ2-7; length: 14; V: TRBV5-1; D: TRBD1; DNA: TGCGCCAGCAGCTTGGACAGGGGTTCCGACGAGCAGTACTTC; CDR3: CASSLDRGSDEQYF
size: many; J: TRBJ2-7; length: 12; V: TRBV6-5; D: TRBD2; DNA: TGTGCCAGCTTTAGCGGGCACTACGAGCAGTACTTC; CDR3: CASFSGHYEQYF
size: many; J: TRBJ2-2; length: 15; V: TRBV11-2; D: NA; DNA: TGTGCCAGCAACCGAGGCTATCAAAACACCGGGGAGCTGTTTTTT; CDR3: CASNRGYQNTGELFF
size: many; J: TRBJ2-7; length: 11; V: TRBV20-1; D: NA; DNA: TGCAGTGCTAGAGGAGGCTACGAGCAGTACTTC; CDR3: CSARGGYEQYF
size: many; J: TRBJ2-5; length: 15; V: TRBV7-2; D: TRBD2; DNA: TGTGCCAGCAGCTTAGCGGGACTAGCGGGAGGATCTCAGGACTTC; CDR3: CASSLAGLAGGSQDF
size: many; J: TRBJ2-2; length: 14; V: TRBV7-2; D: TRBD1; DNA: TGTGCCAGCAGCTCACAGGGGGCGACCGGGGAGCTGTTTTTT; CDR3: CASSSQGATGELFF
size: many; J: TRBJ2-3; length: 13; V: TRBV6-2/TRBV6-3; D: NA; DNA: TGTGCCAGCAGTTACTTTGGGGCAGATACGCAGTATTTT; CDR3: CASSYFGADTQYF
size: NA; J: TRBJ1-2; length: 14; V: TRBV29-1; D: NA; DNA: TGCAGCGTCCACAATGTGGGTGGAAGCTATGGCTACACCTTC; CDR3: CSVHNVGGSYGYTF
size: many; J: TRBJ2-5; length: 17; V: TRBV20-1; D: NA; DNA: TGCAGTGCTGAGAGGGGAGGTAGAGGGGAGTTAGAAGAGACCCAGTACTTC; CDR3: CSAERGGRGELEETQYF
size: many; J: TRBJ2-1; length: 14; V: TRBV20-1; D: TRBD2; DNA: TGCAGTGCTACCCGACTAGCGGGAGTTAATGAGCAGTTCTTC; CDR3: CSATRLAGVNEQFF
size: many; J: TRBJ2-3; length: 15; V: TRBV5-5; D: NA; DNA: TGTGCCAGCAGCTATTCGCTAGGCGCGGAGAATACGCAGTATTTT; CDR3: CASSYSLGAENTQYF
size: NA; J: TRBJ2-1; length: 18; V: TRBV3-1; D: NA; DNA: TGTGCCAGCAGCCCGCCCCGTCCCGGGACAATCTCCTACAATGAGCAGTTCTTC; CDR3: CASSPPRPGTISYNEQFF
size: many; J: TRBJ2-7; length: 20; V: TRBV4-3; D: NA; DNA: TGCGCCAGCAGCCCTACTTCCTCCTGGGGGTCTGGACGGAGACCCTACGAGCAGTACTTC; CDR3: CASSPTSSWGSGRRPYEQYF
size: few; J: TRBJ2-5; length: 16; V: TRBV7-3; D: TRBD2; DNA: TGTGCCAGCAGCTTAGGGGTTGGCGGGAGTGTTGAGACCCAGTACTTC; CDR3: CASSLGVGGSVETQYF
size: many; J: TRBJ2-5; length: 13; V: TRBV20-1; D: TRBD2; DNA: TGCAGTCCAGCTCCTAGCGGGAGACAGACCCAGTACTTC; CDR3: CSPAPSGRQTQYF
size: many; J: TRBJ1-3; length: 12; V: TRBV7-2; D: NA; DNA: TGTGCCAGCAGCACATCTGGAAACACCATATATTTT; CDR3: CASSTSGNTIYF
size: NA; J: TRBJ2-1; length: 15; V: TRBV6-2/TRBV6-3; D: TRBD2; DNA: TGTGCCAGCAGTTACGGCGGGAGTTCCTACAATGAGCAGTTCTTC; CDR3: CASSYGGSSYNEQFF
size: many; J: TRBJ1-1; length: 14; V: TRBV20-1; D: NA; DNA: TGCAGTGGGGGAAGGACCAGATTATACACTGAAGCTTTCTTT; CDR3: CSGGRTRLYTEAFF
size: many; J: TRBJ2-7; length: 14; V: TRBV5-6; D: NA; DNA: TGTGCCAGCAGCTTGGAGGGGGTATCCTACGAGCAGTACTTC; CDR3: CASSLEGVSYEQYF
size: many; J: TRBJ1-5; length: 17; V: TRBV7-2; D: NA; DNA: TGTGCCAGCAGCTTAGCCCCCCCGCAGTATAGCAATCAGCCCCAGCATTTT; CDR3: CASSLAPPQYSNQPQHF
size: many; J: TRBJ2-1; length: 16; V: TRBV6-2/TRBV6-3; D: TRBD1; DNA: TGTGCCATCACCACGACAGGGGCAAGCTCCTACAATGAGCAGTTCTTC; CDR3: CAITTTGASSYNEQFF
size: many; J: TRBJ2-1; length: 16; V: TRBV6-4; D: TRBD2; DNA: TGTGCCAGCAGTCCAACTCTAGCGGGGGTCTACAATGAGCAGTTCTTC; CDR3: CASSPTLAGVYNEQFF
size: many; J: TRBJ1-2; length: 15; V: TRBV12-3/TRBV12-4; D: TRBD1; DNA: TGTGCCAGCAGCCCGGGACAGGGAGCTAACTATGGCTACACCTTC; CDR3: CASSPGQGANYGYTF
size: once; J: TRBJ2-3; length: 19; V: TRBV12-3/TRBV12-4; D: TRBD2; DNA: TGTACCTTCAGTTTCAGGGCCCGGGGACTAGCGATTAACCCAGATACGCAGTATTTT; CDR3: CTFSFRARGLAINPDTQYF
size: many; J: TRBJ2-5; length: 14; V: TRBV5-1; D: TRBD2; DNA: TGCGCCAGCAGCGGGGGACTAGCCCAAGAGACCCAGTACTTC; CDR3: CASSGGLAQETQYF
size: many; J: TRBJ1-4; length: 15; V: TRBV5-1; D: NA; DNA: TGCGCCAGCAGCTATTCAGATGGGACGGAAGAAAAACTGTTTTTT; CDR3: CASSYSDGTEEKLFF
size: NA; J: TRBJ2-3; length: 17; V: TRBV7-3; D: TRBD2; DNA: TGTGCCAGCAGCCTTTCTCAGAGCGGGAGGGTGGGAGATACGCAGTATTTT; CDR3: CASSLSQSGRVGDTQYF
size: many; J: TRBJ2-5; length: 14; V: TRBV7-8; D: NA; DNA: TGTGCCAGCGGATCATCGTCGGGCGTAGAGACCCAGTACTTC; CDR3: CASGSSSGVETQYF
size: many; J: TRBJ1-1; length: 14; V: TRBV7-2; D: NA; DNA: TGTGCCAGCAGCTTAGGTGGGTCAGGCACTGAAGCTTTCTTT; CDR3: CASSLGGSGTEAFF
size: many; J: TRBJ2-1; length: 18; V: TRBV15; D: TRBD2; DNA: TGTGCCACCAGCAGAGATACCTTCCTAGCGGGAGGGTACAATGAGCAGTTCTTC; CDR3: CATSRDTFLAGGYNEQFF
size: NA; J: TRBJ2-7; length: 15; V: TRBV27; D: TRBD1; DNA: TGTGCCAGCAGTTTCAGGCAGGGGGTAGCCTACGAGCAGTACTTC; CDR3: CASSFRQGVAYEQYF
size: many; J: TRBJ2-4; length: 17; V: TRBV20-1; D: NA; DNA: TGCAGTGCTCGAACCCGATTAGGGGAGCCAGCCAAAAACATTCAGTACTTC; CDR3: CSARTRLGEPAKNIQYF
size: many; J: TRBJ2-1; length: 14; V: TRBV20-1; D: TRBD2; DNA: TGCAGTGCTAGCGGACTAGCGGCTTACAATGAGCAGTTCTTC; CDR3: CSASGLAAYNEQFF
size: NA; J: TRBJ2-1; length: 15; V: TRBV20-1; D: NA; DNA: TGCAGTGCTAGAGTGGATAGCCGGGCTTACAATGAGCAGTTCTTC; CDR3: CSARVDSRAYNEQFF
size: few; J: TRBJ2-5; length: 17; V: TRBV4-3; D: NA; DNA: TGCGCCAGCAGCCAAGATTGGCGAGGGGGGAACCAAGAGACCCAGTACTTC; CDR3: CASSQDWRGGNQETQYF
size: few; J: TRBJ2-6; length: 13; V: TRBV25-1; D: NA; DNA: TGTGCCAGCACCATCTCTGGGGCCAACGTCCTGACTTTC; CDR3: CASTISGANVLTF
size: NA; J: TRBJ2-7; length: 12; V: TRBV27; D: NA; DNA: TGTGCCAGCAGTACGGGATTGGGTGAGCAGTACTTC; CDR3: CASSTGLGEQYF
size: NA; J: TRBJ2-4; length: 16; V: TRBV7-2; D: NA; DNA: TGTGCCAGCAGCTTAGAAGGGGGACTAGCCAAAAACATTCAGTACTTC; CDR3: CASSLEGGLAKNIQYF
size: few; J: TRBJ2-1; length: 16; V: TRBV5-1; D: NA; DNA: TGCGCCAGCAGCCCAACGGTAGGCAACTCCTACAATGAGCAGTTCTTC; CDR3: CASSPTVGNSYNEQFF
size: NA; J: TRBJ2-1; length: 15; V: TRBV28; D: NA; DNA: TGTGCCAGCAGTTTAATGGGGAGCTCCTACAATGAGCAGTTCTTC; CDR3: CASSLMGSSYNEQFF
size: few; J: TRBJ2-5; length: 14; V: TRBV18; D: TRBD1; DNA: TGTGCCAGCTCCGCCGGGACAGCGGCAGAGACCCAGTACTTC; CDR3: CASSAGTAAETQYF
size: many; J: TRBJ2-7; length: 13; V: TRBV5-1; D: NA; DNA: TGCGCCAGCAGCTTCGGAAAAGAGTACGAGCAGTACTTC; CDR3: CASSFGKEYEQYF
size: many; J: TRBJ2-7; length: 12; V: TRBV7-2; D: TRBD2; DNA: TGTGCCAGCAGCTTACTAGCGGGGAAACAGTACTTC; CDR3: CASSLLAGKQYF
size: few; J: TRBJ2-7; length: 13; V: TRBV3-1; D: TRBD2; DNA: TGTGCCAGCAGCCAGGGACTAGTTTACGAGCAGTACTTC; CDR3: CASSQGLVYEQYF
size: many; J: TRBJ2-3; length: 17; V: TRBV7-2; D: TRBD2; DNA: TGTGCCAGCAGCTTAGGGTGGGCCGGGACTAGATCGGTTACGCAGTATTTT; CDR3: CASSLGWAGTRSVTQYF
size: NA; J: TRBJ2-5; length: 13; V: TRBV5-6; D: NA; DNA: TGTGCCAGCAGCTTGAGGGATAGGGAGACCCAGTACTTC; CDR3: CASSLRDRETQYF